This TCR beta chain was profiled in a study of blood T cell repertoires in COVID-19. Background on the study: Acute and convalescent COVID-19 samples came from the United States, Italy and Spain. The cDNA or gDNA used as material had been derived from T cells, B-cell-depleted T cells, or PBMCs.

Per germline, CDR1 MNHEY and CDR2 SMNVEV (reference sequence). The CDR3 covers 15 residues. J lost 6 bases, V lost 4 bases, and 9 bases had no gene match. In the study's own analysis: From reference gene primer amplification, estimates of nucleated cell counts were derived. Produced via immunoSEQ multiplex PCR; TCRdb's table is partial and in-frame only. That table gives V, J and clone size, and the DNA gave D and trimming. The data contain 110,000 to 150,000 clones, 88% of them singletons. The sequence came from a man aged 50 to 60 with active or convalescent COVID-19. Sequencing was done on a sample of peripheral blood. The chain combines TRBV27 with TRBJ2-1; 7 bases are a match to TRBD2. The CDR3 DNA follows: TGTGCCAGCAGTTCCGGAGGACTAGGGGTCAATGAGCAGTTCTTC. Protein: CASSSGGLGVNEQFF.